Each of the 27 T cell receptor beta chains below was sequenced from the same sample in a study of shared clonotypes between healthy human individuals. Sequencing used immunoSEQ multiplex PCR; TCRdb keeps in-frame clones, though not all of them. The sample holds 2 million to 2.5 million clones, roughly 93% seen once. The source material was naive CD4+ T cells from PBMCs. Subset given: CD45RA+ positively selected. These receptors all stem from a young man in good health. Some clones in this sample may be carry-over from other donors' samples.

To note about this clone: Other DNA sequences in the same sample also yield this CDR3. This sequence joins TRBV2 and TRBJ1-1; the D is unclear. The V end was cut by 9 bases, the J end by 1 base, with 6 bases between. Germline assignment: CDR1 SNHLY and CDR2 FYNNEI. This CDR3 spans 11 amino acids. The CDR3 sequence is CASRQNTEAFF. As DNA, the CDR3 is TGTGCCAGTCGGCAGAACACTGAAGCTTTCTTT.

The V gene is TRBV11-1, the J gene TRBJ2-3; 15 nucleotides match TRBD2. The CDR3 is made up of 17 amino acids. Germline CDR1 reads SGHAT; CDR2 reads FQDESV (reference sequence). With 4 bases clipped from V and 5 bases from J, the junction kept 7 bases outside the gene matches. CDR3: CASSSGLAGGPVDTQYF. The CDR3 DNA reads TGTGCCAGCAGCTCAGGACTAGCGGGAGGGCCAGTAGATACGCAGTATTTT.

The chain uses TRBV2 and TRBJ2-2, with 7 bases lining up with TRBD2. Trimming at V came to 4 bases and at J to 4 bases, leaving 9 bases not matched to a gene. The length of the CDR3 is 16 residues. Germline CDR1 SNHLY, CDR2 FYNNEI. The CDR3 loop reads CASSAVRGGGTGELFF. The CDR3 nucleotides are TGTGCCAGCAGTGCGGTGCGCGGGGGAGGCACCGGGGAGCTGTTTTTT.

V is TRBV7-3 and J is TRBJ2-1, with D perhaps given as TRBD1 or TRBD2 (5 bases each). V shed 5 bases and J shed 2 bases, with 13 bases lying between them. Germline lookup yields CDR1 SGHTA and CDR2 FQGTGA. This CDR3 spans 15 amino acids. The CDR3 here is CASSKARDPYNEQFF. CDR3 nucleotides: TGTGCCAGCAGCAAGGCCCGGGACCCCTACAATGAGCAGTTCTTC. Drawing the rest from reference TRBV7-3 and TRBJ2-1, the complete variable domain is GAGVSQTPSNKVTEKGKYVELRCDPISGHTALYWYRQSLGQGPEFLIYFQGTGAADDSGLPNDRFFAVRPEGSVSTLKIQRTERGDSAVYLCASSKARDPYNEQFFGPGTRLTVL.

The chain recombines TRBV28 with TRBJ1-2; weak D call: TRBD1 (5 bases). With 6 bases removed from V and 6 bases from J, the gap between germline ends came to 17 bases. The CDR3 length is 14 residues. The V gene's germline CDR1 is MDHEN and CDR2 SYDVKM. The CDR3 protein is CASSPNPSGHGYTF. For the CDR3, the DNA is TGTGCCAGCAGCCCGAATCCCTCGGGGCATGGCTACACCTTC.

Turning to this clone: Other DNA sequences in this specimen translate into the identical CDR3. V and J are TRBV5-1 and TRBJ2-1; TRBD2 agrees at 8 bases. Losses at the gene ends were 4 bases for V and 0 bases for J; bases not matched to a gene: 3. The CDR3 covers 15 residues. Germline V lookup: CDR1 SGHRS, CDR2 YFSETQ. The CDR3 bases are TGCGCCAGCAGCCCAACTAGCGGCTCCTACAATGAGCAGTTCTTC. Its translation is CASSPTSGSYNEQFF.

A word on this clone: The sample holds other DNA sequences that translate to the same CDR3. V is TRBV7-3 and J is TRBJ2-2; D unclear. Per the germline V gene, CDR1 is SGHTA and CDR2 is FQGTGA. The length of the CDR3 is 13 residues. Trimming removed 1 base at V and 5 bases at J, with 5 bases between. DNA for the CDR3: TGTGCCAGCAGCTTAAGTGTGACCGGGGAGCTGTTTTTT. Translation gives CASSLSVTGELFF.

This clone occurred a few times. The CDR3 reads CARGGYTF. For the CDR3, the DNA is TGTGCCCGGGGGGGCTACACCTTC. The chain recombines TRBV11-1 with TRBJ1-2; D perhaps matches TRBD1 (5 bases). The germline gives CDR1 SGHAT, CDR2 FQDESV (reference sequence). The V gene lost 11 bases and the J gene lost 8 bases, with 6 bases spanning the gap. There are 8 residues in the CDR3.

The CDR3 nucleotides read TGTGCCAGCAGTAAGGGCCAGGTCCGGTGGAGCAATCAGCCCCAGCATTTT. It specifies CASSKGQVRWSNQPQHF. This chain connects TRBV2 to TRBJ1-5; D uncertain. Trimming removed 5 bases at V and 1 base at J, with 18 bases between. CDR1 SNHLY and CDR2 FYNNEI come from the germline V gene. CDR3 size: 17 residues.

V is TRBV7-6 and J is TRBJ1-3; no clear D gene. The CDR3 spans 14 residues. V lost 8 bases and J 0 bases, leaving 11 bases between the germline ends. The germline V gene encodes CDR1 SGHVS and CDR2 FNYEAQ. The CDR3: CASRQSRSGNTIYF. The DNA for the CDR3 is TGTGCCAGCCGTCAGAGCCGCTCTGGAAACACCATATATTTT. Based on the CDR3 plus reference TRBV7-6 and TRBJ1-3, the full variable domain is GAGVSQSPRYKVTKRGQDVALRCDPISGHVSLYWYRQALGQGPEFLTYFNYEAQQDKSGLPNDRFSAERPEGSISTLTIQRTEQRDSAMYRCASRQSRSGNTIYFGEGSWLTVV.

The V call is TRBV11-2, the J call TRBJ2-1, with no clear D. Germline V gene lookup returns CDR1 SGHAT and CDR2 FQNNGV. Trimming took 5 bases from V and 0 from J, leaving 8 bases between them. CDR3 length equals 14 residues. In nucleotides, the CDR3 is TGTGCCAGCAGCACCCAGAGCTCCTACAATGAGCAGTTCTTC. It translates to CASSTQSSYNEQFF.

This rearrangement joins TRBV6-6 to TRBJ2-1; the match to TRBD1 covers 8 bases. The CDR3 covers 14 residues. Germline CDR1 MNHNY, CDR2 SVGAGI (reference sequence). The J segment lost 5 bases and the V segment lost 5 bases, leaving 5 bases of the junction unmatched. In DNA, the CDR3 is TGTGCCAGCAGTCCGGGACAGGCAAACAATGAGCAGTTCTTC. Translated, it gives CASSPGQANNEQFF.

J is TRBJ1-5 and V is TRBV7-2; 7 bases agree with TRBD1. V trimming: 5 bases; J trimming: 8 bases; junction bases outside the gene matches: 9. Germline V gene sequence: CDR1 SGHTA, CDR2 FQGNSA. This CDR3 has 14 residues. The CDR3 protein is CASSQDRDSKPQHF. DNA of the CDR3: TGTGCCAGCAGCCAAGACAGGGATTCGAAGCCCCAGCATTTT.

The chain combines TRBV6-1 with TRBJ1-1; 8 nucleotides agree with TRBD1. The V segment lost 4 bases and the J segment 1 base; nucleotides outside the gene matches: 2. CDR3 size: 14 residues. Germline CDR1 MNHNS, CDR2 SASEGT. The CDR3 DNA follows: TGTGCCAGCAGTGTGGGACAGGCGAACACTGAAGCTTTCTTT. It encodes CASSVGQANTEAFF.

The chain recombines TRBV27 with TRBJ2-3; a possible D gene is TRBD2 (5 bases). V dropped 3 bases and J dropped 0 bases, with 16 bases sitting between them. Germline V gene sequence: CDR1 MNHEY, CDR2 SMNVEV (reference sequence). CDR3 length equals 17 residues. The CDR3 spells CASSLRIRETSTDTQYF. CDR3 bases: TGTGCCAGCAGTTTGAGGATACGGGAAACTAGCACAGATACGCAGTATTTT.

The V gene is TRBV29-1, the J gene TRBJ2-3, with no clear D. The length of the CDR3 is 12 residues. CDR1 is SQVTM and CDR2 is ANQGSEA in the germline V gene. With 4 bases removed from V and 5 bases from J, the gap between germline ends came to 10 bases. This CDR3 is CSVASGGDTQYF. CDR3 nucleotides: TGCAGCGTTGCCTCAGGTGGAGATACGCAGTATTTT.

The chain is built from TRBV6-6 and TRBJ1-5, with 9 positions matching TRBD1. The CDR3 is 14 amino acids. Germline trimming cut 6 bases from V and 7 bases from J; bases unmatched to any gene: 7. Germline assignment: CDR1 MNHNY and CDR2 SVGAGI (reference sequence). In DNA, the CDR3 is TGTGCCAGCAGCGACGGACAGGGGTGGCAGCCCCAGCATTTT. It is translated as CASSDGQGWQPQHF.

CDR3 sequence reads: CASSVGLAGILTDTQYF. In nucleotides, the CDR3 is TGTGCCAGCAGCGTAGGGCTAGCGGGGATTCTCACAGATACGCAGTATTTT. This chain connects TRBV9 to TRBJ2-3; TRBD2 matches 9 bases. CDR3 length equals 17 residues. CDR1 SGDLS and CDR2 YYNGEE come from the germline V gene. The trim removed 0 bases at V and 2 bases at J, leaving 7 bases unmatched. Filled out from reference TRBV9 and TRBJ2-3, the complete variable domain reads DSGVTQTPKHLITATGQRVTLRCSPRSGDLSVYWYQQSLDQGLQFLIQYYNGEERAKGNILERFSAQQFPDLHSELNLSSLELGDSALYFCASSVGLAGILTDTQYFGPGTRLTVL.

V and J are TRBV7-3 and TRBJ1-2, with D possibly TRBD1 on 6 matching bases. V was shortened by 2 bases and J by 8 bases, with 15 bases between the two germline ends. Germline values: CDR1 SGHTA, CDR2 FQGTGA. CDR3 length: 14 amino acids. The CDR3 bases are TGTGCCAGCAGCTTACTGCCAGGGGCTTGGGGCTACACCTTC. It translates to CASSLLPGAWGYTF.

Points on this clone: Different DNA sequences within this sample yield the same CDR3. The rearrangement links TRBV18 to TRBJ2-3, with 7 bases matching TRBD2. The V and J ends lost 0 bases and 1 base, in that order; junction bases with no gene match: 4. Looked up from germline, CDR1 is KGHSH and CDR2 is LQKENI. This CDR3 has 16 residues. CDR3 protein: CASSPPGLAGTDTQYF. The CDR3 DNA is TGTGCCAGCTCACCACCGGGGCTAGCGGGCACAGATACGCAGTATTTT.

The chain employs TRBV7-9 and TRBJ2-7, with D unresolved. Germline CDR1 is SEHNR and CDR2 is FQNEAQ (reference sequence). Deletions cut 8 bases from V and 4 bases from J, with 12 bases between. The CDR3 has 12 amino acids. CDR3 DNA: TGTGCCAGCGCACTGGACGGATACGAGCAGTACTTC. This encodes CASALDGYEQYF. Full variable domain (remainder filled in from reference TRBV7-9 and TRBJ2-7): DTGVSQNPRHKITKRGQNVTFRCDPISEHNRLYWYRQTLGQGPEFLTYFQNEAQLEKSRLLSDRFSAERPKGSFSTLEIQRTEQGDSAMYLCASALDGYEQYFGPGTRLTVT.

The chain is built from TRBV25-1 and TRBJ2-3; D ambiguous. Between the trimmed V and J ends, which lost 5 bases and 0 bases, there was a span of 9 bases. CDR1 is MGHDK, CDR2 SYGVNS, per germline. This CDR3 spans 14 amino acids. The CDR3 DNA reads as TGTGCCAGCAGTCAGCGATTTAGCACAGATACGCAGTATTTT. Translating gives CASSQRFSTDTQYF.

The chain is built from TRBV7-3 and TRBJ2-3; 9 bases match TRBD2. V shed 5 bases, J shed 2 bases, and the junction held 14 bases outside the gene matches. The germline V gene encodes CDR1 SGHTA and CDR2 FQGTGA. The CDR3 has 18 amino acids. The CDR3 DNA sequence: TGTGCCAGCAGCCCGCTCATTGAAGCGGGGGGTACCACAGATACGCAGTATTTT. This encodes CASSPLIEAGGTTDTQYF.

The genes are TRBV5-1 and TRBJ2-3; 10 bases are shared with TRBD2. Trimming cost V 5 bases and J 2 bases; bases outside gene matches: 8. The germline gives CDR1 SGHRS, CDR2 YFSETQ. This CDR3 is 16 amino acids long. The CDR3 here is CASSRGLADHTDTQYF. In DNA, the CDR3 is TGCGCCAGCAGTCGAGGACTAGCGGACCACACAGATACGCAGTATTTT.

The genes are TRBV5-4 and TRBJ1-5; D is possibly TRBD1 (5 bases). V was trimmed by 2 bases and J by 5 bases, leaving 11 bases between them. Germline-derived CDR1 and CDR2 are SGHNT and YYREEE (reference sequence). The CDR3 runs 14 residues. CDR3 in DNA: TGTGCCAGCAGCTTCCGGGACTTTTATCAGCCCCAGCATTTT. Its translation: CASSFRDFYQPQHF.

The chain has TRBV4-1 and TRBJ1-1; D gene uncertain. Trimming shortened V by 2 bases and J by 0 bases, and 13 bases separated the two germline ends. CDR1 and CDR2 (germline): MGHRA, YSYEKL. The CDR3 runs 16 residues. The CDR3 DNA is TGCGCCAGCAGCCAATTCAGAGGCAGGTTGAACACTGAAGCTTTCTTT. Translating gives CASSQFRGRLNTEAFF.

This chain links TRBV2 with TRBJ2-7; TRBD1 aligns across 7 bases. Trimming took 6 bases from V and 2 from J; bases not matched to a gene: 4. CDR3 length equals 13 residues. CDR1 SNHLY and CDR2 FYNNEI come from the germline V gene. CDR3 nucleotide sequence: TGTGCCAGCAGACAGGGGCCCGCCTACGAGCAGTACTTC. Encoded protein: CASRQGPAYEQYF.